A single T cell receptor (beta chain) is shown here with its context. These data belong to a study of T cell responses to AZD1222 COVID-19 vaccine. Sequencing was performed with immunoSEQ multiplex PCR; in TCRdb, only in-frame clones are kept and a portion is missing. In the table there are roughly 120,000 clones, approximately 90% of which are singletons. Trimming took 0 bases from V and 4 from J; bases not matched to a gene: 3. The germline V gene encodes CDR1 ENHRY and CDR2 SYGVKD. The CDR3 is 16 residues long. The sequencing used peripheral blood, collected 28 days after the second AZD1222 dose. The rearrangement joins TRBV10-3 to TRBJ2-1, with TRBD2 identical over 10 bases. The clonotype originates from an adult who received the AZD1222 COVID-19 vaccine. CDR3 in DNA: TGTGCCATCAGTGAGTCCCTAGCGGGGGAGTACAATGAGCAGTTCTTC. It specifies CAISESLAGEYNEQFF.